This TCR beta chain was obtained from a study of shared clonotypes between healthy human individuals. General study points: Although depth was large, rarefaction showed that sequencing of the sorted subsets was incomplete. A generally larger estimated richness was seen in naive subsets than in memory subsets.

As concerns this clone: No antigen is known for it.

Trimming cost V 1 base and J 8 bases, with 17 bases left between them. There are 16 residues in the CDR3. Germline V CDR1 and CDR2: SNHLY, FYNNEI. Naivety among CD8 cells was defined by CD45RO negativity and positive CCR7 selection, thereby excluding terminally differentiated effector memory CD45RA+ cells. Evenly divided among several immunoSEQ plates was the genomic DNA of each subset. When replicate PCRs were run on sorted subsets, they used around 200 ng DNA, tens of thousands of T cell genomes. The table came from immunoSEQ multiplex PCR; TCRdb's copy has only in-frame clones and leaves some out. The table includes about 2,200,000 clones, about 93% detected once.

The V gene is TRBV2, the J gene TRBJ1-4; maybe TRBD1 (5 bases). The receptor was isolated from a man between 18 and 29 years old in good health. Some clones in this sample may be carry-over from other donors' samples. What was sequenced was naive CD8+ T cells from PBMCs. The CDR3 DNA sequence: TGTGCCAGCAGTGAAGGAGTAGAGAGTCGGGGGGAAAAACTGTTTTTT. This codes for CASSEGVESRGEKLFF.